These T cell receptor beta chains were read from a single sample in a study of T cells in Graves' hyperthyroidism and ophthalmopathy. TCRdb independently ran MiXCR on the multiplex PCR reads; one entry per CDR3 protein. The table shows under 700,000 distinct CDR3 sequences, with 16% occurring only once. The sample taken for sequencing was blood. These receptors all come from a woman younger than 30 with Graves' hyperthyroidism. The CDR3 runs from the conserved cysteine through the conserved F or W. D genes are given only for firm matches. Only part of the rows carry a size: once, few, many, or a class if the clone is expanded.

j_call clone_size d_call v_call cdr3_aa cdr3_nt
TRBJ2-2 few - TRBV6-1 CATSVARLAGTGELFF TGTGCCACCTCGGTGGCTCGGCTAGCCGGCACCGGGGAGCTGTTTTTT
TRBJ1-5 - - TRBV12-3/TRBV12-4 CASSFPGGQPQHF TGTGCCAGCAGTTTCCCGGGAGGACAGCCCCAGCATTTT
TRBJ2-7 many TRBD1 TRBV12-3/TRBV12-4 CASSFPGQGVYEQYF TGTGCCAGCAGTTTTCCGGGACAGGGGGTCTACGAGCAGTACTTC
TRBJ2-1 many TRBD2 TRBV20-1 CSARDTLAGGAGDEQFF TGCAGTGCTAGAGATACACTAGCGGGGGGGGCAGGGGATGAGCAGTTCTTC
TRBJ2-1 many - TRBV7-2 CASSLGDLANEQFF TGTGCCAGCAGCTTAGGGGATTTGGCCAATGAGCAGTTCTTC
TRBJ2-7 few - TRBV24-1 CATSDSYYEQYF TGTGCCACCAGTGATTCCTACTACGAGCAGTACTTC
TRBJ1-1 few - TRBV6-5 CASSFRDMSTEAFF TGTGCCAGCAGTTTTAGGGACATGAGCACTGAAGCTTTCTTT
TRBJ2-7 many TRBD1 TRBV6-1 CASSLGQGRDEQYF TGTGCCAGCAGTTTGGGACAGGGGAGAGACGAGCAGTACTTC
TRBJ2-3 many - TRBV3-1 CASSQAGTTKGTQYF TGTGCCAGCAGCCAAGCCGGGACCACCAAAGGTACGCAGTATTTT
TRBJ2-5 - TRBD2 TRBV20-1 CSAGGGRRETQYF TGCAGTGCTGGGGGGGGACGACGAGAGACCCAGTACTTC
TRBJ1-6 - - TRBV27 CASSLEGFFSSPLHF TGTGCCAGCAGCCTAGAGGGGTTTTTCTCTTCACCCCTCCACTTT
TRBJ1-2 few - TRBV29-1 CSVEGMGGRNVYGYTF TGCAGCGTTGAGGGCATGGGTGGAAGGAATGTTTATGGCTACACCTTC
TRBJ2-4 few - TRBV27 CASSWGAKNIQYF TGTGCCAGCAGTTGGGGGGCCAAAAACATTCAGTACTTC
TRBJ1-2 few - TRBV6-4 CASSAEQGFGYTF TGTGCCAGCAGTGCCGAACAGGGCTTTGGCTACACCTTC
TRBJ1-2 many TRBD1 TRBV6-6 CASSYSRTGWDYGYTF TGTGCCAGCAGTTATTCGAGGACAGGGTGGGACTATGGCTACACCTTC
TRBJ1-4 few - TRBV6-2/TRBV6-3 CASTRNWATNEKLFF TGTGCCAGCACCCGGAACTGGGCAACTAATGAAAAACTGTTTTTT
TRBJ1-1 many TRBD1 TRBV7-2 CASSSSGGGTEAFF TGTGCCAGCAGCTCCTCAGGGGGAGGCACTGAAGCTTTCTTT
TRBJ1-1 - - TRBV19 CASSIRGRAEAFF TGTGCCAGTAGTATCCGGGGGCGGGCTGAAGCTTTCTTT
TRBJ2-5 - - TRBV28 CASSPDSIETQYF TGTGCCAGCAGCCCGGACAGTATAGAGACCCAGTACTTC
TRBJ2-7 few TRBD1 TRBV3-1 CASSRIRDSSYEQYF TGTGCCAGCAGCCGGATCCGGGACAGTTCCTACGAGCAGTACTTC
TRBJ2-2 - TRBD1 TRBV6-2/TRBV6-3 CASSKTGNLNTGELFF TGTGCCAGCAGTAAGACAGGGAATTTGAACACCGGGGAGCTGTTTTTT
TRBJ2-1 - TRBD2 TRBV4-2 CASSQGGLGNEQFF TGTGCCAGCAGCCAAGGGGGACTAGGCAATGAGCAGTTCTTC
TRBJ1-2 few - TRBV9 CASSVAPNREDYTF TGTGCCAGCAGCGTAGCTCCCAACAGGGAGGACTACACCTTC
TRBJ2-1 few TRBD2 TRBV20-1 CSARAGTSFSEQFF TGCAGTGCTAGGGCCGGGACTAGCTTCAGTGAGCAGTTCTTC
TRBJ1-5 few - TRBV20-1 CSASLPGVGYQPQHF TGCAGTGCTAGTTTGCCGGGGGTTGGCTATCAGCCCCAGCATTTT
TRBJ1-1 many - TRBV2 CASSDQGNTEAFF TGTGCCAGCAGTGACCAGGGGAACACTGAAGCTTTCTTT